This entry features one TCR beta chain sequence. This CDR3 comprises 19 residues. The V gene's germline CDR1 is MNHEY and CDR2 SMNVEV (reference sequence). V shed 1 base, J shed 5 bases, and the junction held 17 bases outside the gene matches. This record belongs to a study of cytomegalovirus exposure and HLA in healthy donors. Amplification used 60 Vbeta primers and 13 Jbeta primers. TCRdb's copy holds only in-frame clones and misses some; the assay was immunoSEQ multiplex PCR. The sample lists 150,000 to 200,000 clones; 73% were seen once. The TCR sequence derives from a woman aged 30 to 39 in good health and CMV-seronegative. The rearrangement joins TRBV27 to TRBJ1-1; TRBD1 agrees at 9 bases. The sample was PBMCs. The CDR3 nucleotides read TGTGCCAGCAGTTTATACCCCCTAGGTAACAGGGGGCGAGAGACTGAAGCTTTCTTT. It encodes CASSLYPLGNRGRETEAFF.